The rows below give T cell receptor beta chains drawn from one sample of a study of T cell responses to AZD1222 COVID-19 vaccine. Clones were sequenced by immunoSEQ multiplex PCR, and TCRdb holds only the in-frame ones, with some missing. The table lists some 120,000 clones, just over 85% of them singletons, with 10% to 15% in the top ten. The source material was peripheral blood, sampled on day 0 of AZD1222 vaccination. Receptors originate from an adult in good health. CDR3s include the opening cysteine and the closing phenylalanine or tryptophan. The D gene is left open where the match is weak. Size is omitted from some rows. Given values are once, few, many or a class for expanded clones.

V gene: TRBV5-1
D gene: .
J gene: TRBJ2-3
clone size: .
CDR3 protein: CASSLTDTQYF
CDR3 DNA: TGCGCCAGCAGCTTGACAGATACGCAGTATTTT

V gene: TRBV6-5
D gene: TRBD1
J gene: TRBJ2-1
clone size: .
CDR3 protein: CASSYNRGEEQFF
CDR3 DNA: TGTGCCAGCAGTTACAACAGGGGTGAGGAGCAGTTCTTC

V gene: TRBV10-1
D gene: TRBD2
J gene: TRBJ2-1
clone size: .
CDR3 protein: CASSGTSGSRNEQFF
CDR3 DNA: TGCGCCAGCAGTGGTACTAGCGGGAGTCGCAATGAGCAGTTCTTC

V gene: TRBV28
D gene: TRBD1
J gene: TRBJ2-2
clone size: once
CDR3 protein: CASSPTGALTGELFF
CDR3 DNA: TGTGCCAGCAGCCCTACAGGGGCCCTCACCGGGGAGCTGTTTTTT

V gene: TRBV5-4
D gene: .
J gene: TRBJ2-7
clone size: once
CDR3 protein: CASSVGYEQYF
CDR3 DNA: TGTGCCAGCAGCGTGGGCTACGAGCAGTACTTC

V gene: TRBV28
D gene: .
J gene: TRBJ2-7
clone size: .
CDR3 protein: CASSLNPYEQYF
CDR3 DNA: TGTGCCAGCAGTTTAAATCCCTACGAGCAGTACTTC

V gene: TRBV15
D gene: .
J gene: TRBJ2-5
clone size: .
CDR3 protein: CATSRDGGFETQYF
CDR3 DNA: TGTGCCACCAGCAGAGATGGAGGTTTTGAGACCCAGTACTTC

V gene: TRBV28
D gene: .
J gene: TRBJ1-1
clone size: .
CDR3 protein: CASSLLGAAAFF
CDR3 DNA: TGTGCCAGCAGTTTATTAGGGGCGGCGGCTTTCTTT

V gene: TRBV2
D gene: TRBD2
J gene: TRBJ2-5
clone size: .
CDR3 protein: CASSALAGWGKETQYF
CDR3 DNA: TGTGCCAGCAGTGCGCTAGCGGGATGGGGGAAAGAGACCCAGTACTTC

V gene: TRBV19
D gene: .
J gene: TRBJ2-3
clone size: .
CDR3 protein: CASSIEAGQLTDTQYF
CDR3 DNA: TGTGCCAGTAGTATAGAGGCTGGTCAGCTCACAGATACGCAGTATTTT

V gene: TRBV7-2
D gene: .
J gene: TRBJ1-2
clone size: .
CDR3 protein: CASSSSRGNYGYTF
CDR3 DNA: TGTGCCAGCAGCTCGTCACGGGGCAACTATGGCTACACCTTC

V gene: TRBV5-4
D gene: .
J gene: TRBJ1-5
clone size: .
CDR3 protein: CASSLDGYNQPQHF
CDR3 DNA: TGTGCCAGCAGCTTGGATGGGTACAATCAGCCCCAGCATTTT

V gene: TRBV20-1
D gene: .
J gene: TRBJ1-2
clone size: .
CDR3 protein: CSALSDYGYTF
CDR3 DNA: TGCAGTGCCCTGTCGGACTATGGCTACACCTTC

V gene: TRBV6-2/TRBV6-3
D gene: .
J gene: TRBJ2-3
clone size: .
CDR3 protein: CASGPSYTQYF
CDR3 DNA: TGTGCCAGCGGCCCATCGTATACGCAGTATTTT

V gene: TRBV2
D gene: .
J gene: TRBJ2-1
clone size: .
CDR3 protein: CASSGVGGGREQFF
CDR3 DNA: TGTGCCAGCAGTGGAGTTGGGGGGGGCCGTGAGCAGTTCTTC

V gene: TRBV12-3/TRBV12-4
D gene: .
J gene: TRBJ1-2
clone size: .
CDR3 protein: CASRGMGLSGYTF
CDR3 DNA: TGTGCCAGCCGGGGTATGGGGCTTAGTGGCTACACCTTC

V gene: TRBV19
D gene: .
J gene: TRBJ1-5
clone size: .
CDR3 protein: CASSLMTVGNQPQHF
CDR3 DNA: TGTGCCAGTAGTCTGATGACGGTAGGCAATCAGCCCCAGCATTTT

V gene: TRBV4-1
D gene: .
J gene: TRBJ1-4
clone size: few
CDR3 protein: CASSQDRRGATNEKLFF
CDR3 DNA: TGCGCCAGCAGCCAAGACCGGAGAGGTGCAACTAATGAAAAACTGTTTTTT

V gene: TRBV18
D gene: TRBD2
J gene: TRBJ2-7
clone size: once
CDR3 protein: CASSHPPAGGYEQYF
CDR3 DNA: TGTGCCAGCTCCCATCCTCCAGCGGGAGGCTACGAGCAGTACTTC

V gene: TRBV4-3
D gene: .
J gene: TRBJ2-7
clone size: .
CDR3 protein: CASSQDVGRSYEQYF
CDR3 DNA: TGCGCCAGCAGCCAAGATGTAGGGAGATCCTACGAGCAGTACTTC

V gene: TRBV27
D gene: .
J gene: TRBJ2-7
clone size: .
CDR3 protein: CASSFRQGSFYEQYF
CDR3 DNA: TGTGCCAGCAGTTTTCGGCAGGGGTCCTTCTACGAGCAGTACTTC

V gene: TRBV6-6
D gene: .
J gene: TRBJ1-1
clone size: .
CDR3 protein: CASTGRVNTEAFF
CDR3 DNA: TGTGCCAGCACAGGGAGGGTGAACACTGAAGCTTTCTTT

V gene: TRBV11-2
D gene: .
J gene: TRBJ2-7
clone size: .
CDR3 protein: CASSLEVKSSYEQYF
CDR3 DNA: TGTGCCAGCAGCTTAGAAGTTAAGAGCTCCTACGAGCAGTACTTC

V gene: TRBV12-3/TRBV12-4
D gene: .
J gene: TRBJ2-5
clone size: few
CDR3 protein: CASSLEPPTQYF
CDR3 DNA: TGTGCCAGCAGTTTAGAACCTCCGACCCAGTACTTC

V gene: TRBV5-4
D gene: TRBD1
J gene: TRBJ2-1
clone size: .
CDR3 protein: CASSLDRGDYNEQFF
CDR3 DNA: TGTGCCAGCAGCTTGGACAGGGGGGACTACAATGAGCAGTTCTTC

V gene: TRBV27
D gene: TRBD2
J gene: TRBJ2-3
clone size: .
CDR3 protein: CASSQLVLAGVSTDTQYF
CDR3 DNA: TGTGCCAGCAGTCAACTAGTACTAGCGGGGGTCAGCACAGATACGCAGTATTTT

V gene: TRBV18
D gene: .
J gene: TRBJ1-6
clone size: .
CDR3 protein: CASSPRTQDNSPLHF
CDR3 DNA: TGTGCCAGCTCACCAAGGACACAGGATAATTCACCCCTCCACTTT

V gene: TRBV7-3
D gene: TRBD1
J gene: TRBJ2-3
clone size: .
CDR3 protein: CASSFSGGSADTQYF
CDR3 DNA: TGTGCCAGCAGCTTTTCAGGGGGTAGCGCAGATACGCAGTATTTT

V gene: TRBV11-2
D gene: .
J gene: TRBJ1-6
clone size: .
CDR3 protein: CASSLASSYNSPLHF
CDR3 DNA: TGTGCCAGCAGCTTAGCCAGCTCGTATAATTCACCCCTCCACTTT

V gene: TRBV5-1
D gene: .
J gene: TRBJ2-2
clone size: .
CDR3 protein: CASSLVGEGTGELFF
CDR3 DNA: TGCGCCAGCAGCTTAGTAGGGGAAGGGACCGGGGAGCTGTTTTTT

V gene: TRBV4-1
D gene: TRBD1
J gene: TRBJ2-1
clone size: .
CDR3 protein: CASSHLTLDRGRFF
CDR3 DNA: TGCGCCAGCAGCCATCTAACCCTAGACAGGGGGAGGTTCTTC

V gene: TRBV19
D gene: .
J gene: TRBJ1-5
clone size: few
CDR3 protein: CASSIGLRGNQPQHF
CDR3 DNA: TGTGCCAGTAGTATAGGACTGAGAGGCAATCAGCCCCAGCATTTT

V gene: TRBV19
D gene: .
J gene: TRBJ2-2
clone size: .
CDR3 protein: CASSYWAGELFF
CDR3 DNA: TGTGCCAGTAGTTACTGGGCCGGGGAGCTGTTTTTT

V gene: TRBV7-9
D gene: .
J gene: TRBJ1-4
clone size: .
CDR3 protein: CASSGLGHQGEKLFF
CDR3 DNA: TGTGCCAGCAGCGGACTGGGGCATCAGGGTGAAAAACTGTTTTTT

V gene: TRBV29-1
D gene: .
J gene: TRBJ2-7
clone size: .
CDR3 protein: CSVSGDTHSYEQYF
CDR3 DNA: TGCAGCGTTTCGGGGGACACCCACTCCTACGAGCAGTACTTC

V gene: TRBV12-3/TRBV12-4
D gene: .
J gene: TRBJ2-5
clone size: .
CDR3 protein: CASSVDPGETQYF
CDR3 DNA: TGTGCCAGCAGTGTTGACCCGGGGGAGACCCAGTACTTC

V gene: TRBV24-1
D gene: .
J gene: TRBJ1-2
clone size: .
CDR3 protein: CATSDGGVAYGYTF
CDR3 DNA: TGTGCCACCAGTGATGGCGGGGTGGCTTATGGCTACACCTTC

V gene: TRBV6-2/TRBV6-3
D gene: .
J gene: TRBJ1-5
clone size: .
CDR3 protein: CASSYSPDPLSNQPQHF
CDR3 DNA: TGTGCCAGCAGTTACTCGCCGGACCCACTTAGCAATCAGCCCCAGCATTTT

V gene: TRBV19
D gene: .
J gene: TRBJ1-6
clone size: once
CDR3 protein: CASSIGAGVNSPLHF
CDR3 DNA: TGTGCCAGTAGTATCGGCGCAGGGGTGAATTCACCCCTCCACTTT